This T cell receptor (beta chain) was captured in a study of cytomegalovirus exposure and HLA in healthy donors. General study findings and limits: Reportedly, diagnosis of cytomegalovirus status by the classifier showed high specificity and sensitivity.

60 Vbeta and 13 Jbeta primers were used in PCR. Libraries were prepared by immunoSEQ multiplex PCR; TCRdb keeps only in-frame clonotypes and omits some of them. This repertoire shows 150,000 to 200,000 clones, approximately 82% found once; its top ten account for roughly 8.2%. Trimming left V 6 bases short and J 5 bases short, with 14 bases between. The CDR3 has 14 residues. The germline V gene encodes CDR1 LNHNV and CDR2 YYDKDF (reference sequence). As regards this clone: The target antigen is unknown.

The material sequenced was PBMCs. This sequence originates from a woman between 35 and 50 years old in good health and CMV-seropositive. The V call is TRBV15, the J call TRBJ2-1, with a weak D call TRBD1 (6 bases). CDR3 nucleotides: TGTGCCACCAGTGCAGGGGCTGGGGACAATGAGCAGTTCTTC. Amino acids: CATSAGAGDNEQFF.